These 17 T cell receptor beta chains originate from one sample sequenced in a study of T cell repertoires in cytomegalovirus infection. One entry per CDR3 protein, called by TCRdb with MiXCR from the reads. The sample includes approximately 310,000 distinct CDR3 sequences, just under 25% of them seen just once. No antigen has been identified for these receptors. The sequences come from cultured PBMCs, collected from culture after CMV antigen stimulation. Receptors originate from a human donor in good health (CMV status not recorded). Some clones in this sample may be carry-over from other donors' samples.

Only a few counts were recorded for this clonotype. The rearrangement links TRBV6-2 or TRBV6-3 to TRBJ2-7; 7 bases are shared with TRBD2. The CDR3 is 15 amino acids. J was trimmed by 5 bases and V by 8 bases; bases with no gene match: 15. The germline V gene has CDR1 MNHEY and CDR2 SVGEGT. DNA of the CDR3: TGTGCCAGCCGACTAGCCACCCTCCCGGGCCACGAGCAGTACTTC. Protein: CASRLATLPGHEQYF.

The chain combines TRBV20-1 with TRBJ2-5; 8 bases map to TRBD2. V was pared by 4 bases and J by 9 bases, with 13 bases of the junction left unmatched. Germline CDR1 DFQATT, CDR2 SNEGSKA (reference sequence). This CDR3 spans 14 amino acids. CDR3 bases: TGCAGTGCTAAGAAACCCGGGGGGGACGGGGCCCAGTACTTC. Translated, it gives CSAKKPGGDGAQYF.

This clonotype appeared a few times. CDR3 bases: TGTGCCAGTAGTTGGACTAGTAAGGATACGCAGTATTTT. This encodes CASSWTSKDTQYF. The rearrangement links TRBV19 to TRBJ2-3; TRBD2 aligns across 7 bases. Germline loops: CDR1 LNHDA, CDR2 SQIVND (reference sequence). Trimming at V came to 5 bases and at J to 6 bases, leaving 5 bases not matched to a gene. The CDR3 extends over 13 amino acids.

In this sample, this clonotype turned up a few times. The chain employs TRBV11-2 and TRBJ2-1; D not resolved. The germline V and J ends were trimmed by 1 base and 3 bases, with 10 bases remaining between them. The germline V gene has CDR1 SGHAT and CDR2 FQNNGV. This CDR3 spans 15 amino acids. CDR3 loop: CASSLVGSVYNEQFF. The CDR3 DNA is TGTGCCAGCAGCTTAGTAGGTTCTGTCTACAATGAGCAGTTCTTC.

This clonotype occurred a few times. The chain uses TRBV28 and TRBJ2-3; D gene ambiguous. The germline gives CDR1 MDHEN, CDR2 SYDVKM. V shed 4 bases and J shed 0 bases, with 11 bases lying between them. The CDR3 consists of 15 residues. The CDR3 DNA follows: TGTGCCAGCAGTTCCCCGGTCAGGAGCACAGATACGCAGTATTTT. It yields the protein CASSSPVRSTDTQYF.

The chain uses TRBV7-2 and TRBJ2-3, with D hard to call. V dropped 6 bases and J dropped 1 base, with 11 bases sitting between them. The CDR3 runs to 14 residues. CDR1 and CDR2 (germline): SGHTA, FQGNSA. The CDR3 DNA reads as TGTGCCAGCAGGGCCGCCGGAGGCACAGATACGCAGTATTTT. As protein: CASRAAGGTDTQYF.

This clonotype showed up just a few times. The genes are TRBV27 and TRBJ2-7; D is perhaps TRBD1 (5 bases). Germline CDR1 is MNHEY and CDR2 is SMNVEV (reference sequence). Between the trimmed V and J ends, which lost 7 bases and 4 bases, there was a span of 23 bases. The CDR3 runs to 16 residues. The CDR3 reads CASTSRGFSWPYEQYV. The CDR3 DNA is TGTGCCAGCACCTCTAGGGGATTCTCTTGGCCATACGAGCAGTACGTC.

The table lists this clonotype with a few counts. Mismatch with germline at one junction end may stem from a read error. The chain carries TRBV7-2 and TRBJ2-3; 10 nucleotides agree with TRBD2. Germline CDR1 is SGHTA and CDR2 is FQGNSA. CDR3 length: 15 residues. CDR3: CASRLGLAGADTQYF. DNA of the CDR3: TGTGCCAGCAGATTAGGCCTAGCGGGAGCAGATACGCAGTATTTT.

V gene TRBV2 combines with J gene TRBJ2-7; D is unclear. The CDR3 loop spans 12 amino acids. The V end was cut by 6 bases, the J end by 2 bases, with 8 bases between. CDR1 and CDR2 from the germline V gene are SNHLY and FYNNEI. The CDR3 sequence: CASRRDTYEQYF. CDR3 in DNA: TGTGCCAGCAGAAGGGATACCTACGAGCAGTACTTC.

CDR3 DNA: TGTGCCAGTAGTATGTCTGGGGTTAGCAATCAGCCCCAGCATTTT. Encoded protein: CASSMSGVSNQPQHF. The chain has TRBV19 and TRBJ1-5; D uncertain. Between the trimmed V and J ends, which lost 3 bases and 0 bases, there was a span of 9 bases. The length of the CDR3 is 15 residues. From germline, CDR1 is LNHDA and CDR2 SQIVND (reference sequence).

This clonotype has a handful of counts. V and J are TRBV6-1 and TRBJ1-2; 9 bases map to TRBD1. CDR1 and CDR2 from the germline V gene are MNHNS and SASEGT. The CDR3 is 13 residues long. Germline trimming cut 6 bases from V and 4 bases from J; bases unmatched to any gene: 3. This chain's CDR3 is CASRGTGTYGYTF. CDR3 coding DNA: TGTGCCAGCAGGGGGACAGGGACCTATGGCTACACCTTC.

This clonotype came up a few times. The CDR3 reads CASGPRGDTEAFF. CDR3 DNA: TGTGCCAGCGGACCGCGGGGGGACACTGAAGCTTTCTTT. The chain links TRBV27 to TRBJ1-1; D is possibly TRBD1 (5 bases). Germline V gives CDR1 MNHEY, CDR2 SMNVEV (reference sequence). V gave up 8 bases and J gave up 3 bases, with 13 bases separating them. This CDR3 comprises 13 residues.

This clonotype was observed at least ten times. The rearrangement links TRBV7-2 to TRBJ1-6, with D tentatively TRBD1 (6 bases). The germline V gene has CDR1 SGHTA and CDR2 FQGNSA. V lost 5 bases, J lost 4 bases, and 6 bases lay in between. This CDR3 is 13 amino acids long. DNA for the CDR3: TGTGCCAGCAGCGGACAGTATAATTCACCCCTCCACTTT. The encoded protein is CASSGQYNSPLHF.

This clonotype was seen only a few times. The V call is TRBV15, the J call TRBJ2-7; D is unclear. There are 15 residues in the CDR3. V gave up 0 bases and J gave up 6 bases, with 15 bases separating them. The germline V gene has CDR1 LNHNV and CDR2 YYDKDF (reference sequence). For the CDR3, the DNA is TGTGCCACCAGCAGAGATTCAGTGGGTTTGGGCGAGCAGTACTTC. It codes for CATSRDSVGLGEQYF. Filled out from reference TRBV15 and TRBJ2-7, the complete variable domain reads DAMVIQNPRYQVTQFGKPVTLSCSQTLNHNVMYWYQQKSSQAPKLLFHYYDKDFNNEADTPDNFQSRRPNTSFCFLDIRSPGLGDTAMYLCATSRDSVGLGEQYFGPGTRLTVT.

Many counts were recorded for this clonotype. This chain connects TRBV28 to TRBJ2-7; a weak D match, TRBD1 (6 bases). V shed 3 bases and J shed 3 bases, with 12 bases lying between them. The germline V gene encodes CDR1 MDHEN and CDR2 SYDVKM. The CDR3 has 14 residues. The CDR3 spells CASSFGQGSYEQYF. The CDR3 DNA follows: TGTGCCAGCAGTTTTGGGCAGGGGAGCTACGAGCAGTACTTC.

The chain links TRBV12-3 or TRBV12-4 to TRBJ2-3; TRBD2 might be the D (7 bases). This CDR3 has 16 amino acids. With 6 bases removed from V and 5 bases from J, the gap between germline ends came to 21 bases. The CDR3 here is CASSNRGAGVGDTQYF. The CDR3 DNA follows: TGTGCCAGCAGCAACCGGGGGGCGGGAGTGGGAGATACGCAGTATTTT.

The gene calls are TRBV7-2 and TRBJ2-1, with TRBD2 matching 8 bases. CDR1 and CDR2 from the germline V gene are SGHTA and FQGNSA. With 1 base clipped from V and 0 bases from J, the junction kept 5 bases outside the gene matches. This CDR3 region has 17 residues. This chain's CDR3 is CASSLGTSLSSYNEQFF. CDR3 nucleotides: TGTGCCAGCAGCTTAGGGACTAGCCTTAGCTCCTACAATGAGCAGTTCTTC.